What follows are 15 T cell receptor beta chains derived from one specimen sequenced in a study of blood T cell repertoires in COVID-19. Data came from immunoSEQ multiplex PCR; TCRdb stores just in-frame clones and leaves some out. The table records a few hundred thousand clones, about 87% of them present only once. Source material: PBMCs or T cells enriched from blood (not recorded which). The receptor set was obtained from a woman between 50 and 59 years old who had recovered from COVID-19.

This sequence joins TRBV7-8 and TRBJ2-4; possible D gene TRBD1, 5 bases. This CDR3 comprises 17 residues. Germline V CDR1 and CDR2: SGHVS, FQNEAQ. The V and J ends lost 0 bases and 0 bases respectively, with 12 bases between them. This CDR3 reads CASSLARAGRAKNIQYF. The CDR3 DNA sequence: TGTGCCAGCAGCTTAGCTCGGGCAGGGCGAGCCAAAAACATTCAGTACTTC.

J is TRBJ2-1 and V is TRBV7-3, with D possibly being TRBD2 (6 bases). The V end was cut by 3 bases, the J end by 4 bases, with 13 bases between. In germline, CDR1 is SGHTA, CDR2 FQGTGA. This CDR3 has 15 amino acids. In DNA form, the CDR3 reads TGTGCCAGCAGCTTGGGGCGGGAACCATACAATGAGCAGTTCTTC. Encoded protein: CASSLGREPYNEQFF.

V and J are TRBV5-4 and TRBJ2-1, with D perhaps matching TRBD2 (5 bases). The CDR3 has 15 residues. The germline V gene encodes CDR1 SGHNT and CDR2 YYREEE (reference sequence). Trimming stripped 1 base from V and 0 bases from J, with 8 bases between. The CDR3 sequence is CASSLTGNSYNEQFF. For the CDR3, the DNA is TGTGCCAGCAGCTTGACGGGAAACTCCTACAATGAGCAGTTCTTC.

As concerns this clone: Other DNA sequences of this sample code for an identical CDR3. The chain carries TRBV28 and TRBJ1-6; D unclear. The CDR3 loop spans 13 amino acids. V lost 2 bases to trimming and J lost 7 bases, with 6 bases between them. Germline V gene lookup returns CDR1 MDHEN and CDR2 SYDVKM. DNA for the CDR3: TGTGCCAGCAGTTTAGGCGGGAATTCACCCCTCCACTTT. Its translation is CASSLGGNSPLHF.

The V call is TRBV30, the J call TRBJ1-4; no clear D gene. Trimming took off 2 bases at V and 1 base at J, with 8 bases between the two ends. The germline V gene has CDR1 GTSNPN and CDR2 SVGIG (reference sequence). There are 14 residues in the CDR3. CDR3 DNA sequence: TGTGCCTGGAGTCACGGGGTAACTAATGAAAAACTGTTTTTT. This gives the protein CAWSHGVTNEKLFF.

In its sample, this clone was seen a few times. This sequence joins TRBV4-1 and TRBJ2-5; D not certain. This CDR3 has 15 amino acids. Germline lookup yields CDR1 MGHRA and CDR2 YSYEKL. Trimming cost V 0 bases and J 4 bases, with 12 bases left between them. CDR3 nucleotides: TGCGCCAGCAGCCAAGAAGGCGGCAATTCAGAGACCCAGTACTTC. It codes for CASSQEGGNSETQYF.

The chain couples TRBV13 to TRBJ2-2; D might be TRBD1 (6 bases). V gave up 9 bases and J gave up 1 base, with 12 bases separating them. This CDR3 region has 14 residues. The V gene's germline CDR1 is PRHDT and CDR2 FYEKMQ (reference sequence). This CDR3 reads CASTQGKNTGELFF. The CDR3, as DNA: TGTGCCAGTACGCAGGGGAAGAACACCGGGGAGCTGTTTTTT. Looking up the rest from reference TRBV13 and TRBJ2-2 gives the full variable domain: AAGVIQSPRHLIKEKRETATLKCYPIPRHDTVYWYQQGPGQDPQFLISFYEKMQSDKGSIPDRFSAQQFSDYHSELNMSSLELGDSALYFCASTQGKNTGELFFGEGSRLTVL.

The V and J genes are TRBV11-3 and TRBJ2-3; 13 bases agree with TRBD2. CDR3 length: 16 amino acids. V gave up 4 bases and J gave up 1 base; unmatched junction bases: 2. Germline CDR1 SGHNT, CDR2 YENEEA. CDR3 DNA: TGTGCCAGCAGCTCCGGACTAGCGGGAGGCACAGATACGCAGTATTTT. Protein: CASSSGLAGGTDTQYF. Variable domain in full (rest from reference TRBV11-3 and TRBJ2-3): EAGVVQSPRYKIIEKKQPVAFWCNPISGHNTLYWYLQNLGQGPELLIRYENEEAVDDSQLPKDRFSAERLKGVDSTLKIQPAELGDSAVYLCASSSGLAGGTDTQYFGPGTRLTVL.

The rearrangement joins TRBV19 to TRBJ2-1, with D possibly matching TRBD2 (6 bases). Trimming removed 7 bases at V and 8 bases at J, with 18 bases between. The CDR3 contains 14 residues. The V gene's germline CDR1 is LNHDA and CDR2 SQIVND (reference sequence). For the CDR3, the DNA is TGTGCCAGTAATAAAGGAGGGAGTTCGTATGAGCAGTTCTTC. Protein product: CASNKGGSSYEQFF.

This clone was seen just once. V usage is TRBV6-5 and J usage is TRBJ2-2; D not resolved. Germline CDR1 and CDR2: MNHEY and SVGAGI. The CDR3 totals 15 residues. Trimming took off 6 bases at V and 1 base at J, with 12 bases between the two ends. CDR3 DNA sequence: TGTGCCAGCAGCCCGGAGCTAGAGAACACCGGGGAGCTGTTTTTT. This codes for CASSPELENTGELFF.

The V call is TRBV5-1, the J call TRBJ1-5, with unresolved D. Germline CDR1 reads SGHRS; CDR2 reads YFSETQ. The ends were cut back, 3 bases at V and 0 bases at J, with 13 bases in the middle. The CDR3 has 16 residues. This CDR3 is CASSSTGSYSNQPQHF. For the CDR3, the DNA is TGCGCCAGCAGCTCAACCGGGAGCTATAGCAATCAGCCCCAGCATTTT.

This chain joins TRBV7-7 and TRBJ2-3, with TRBD1 matching over 8 bases. The CDR3 sequence is 15 residues long. Per germline, CDR1 SSHAT and CDR2 FNYEAQ (reference sequence). In DNA form, the CDR3 reads TGTGCTAGCTTGCGGGACAGGCGGGTACTAGATACGCAGTATTTT. It codes for CASLRDRRVLDTQYF.

The CDR3 region has the DNA TGTGCCAGTTCCAAACAGGGCTGGCAGCCCCAGCATTTT. This gives the protein CASSKQGWQPQHF. J is TRBJ1-5 and V is TRBV19; a possible D gene is TRBD1 (6 bases). The CDR3 consists of 13 residues. Germline lookup yields CDR1 LNHDA and CDR2 SQIVND (reference sequence). V was pared by 8 bases and J by 7 bases, with 15 bases between.

This clone has only one observation. The J gene is TRBJ1-2, the V gene TRBV27; D is unclear. The V gene lost 11 bases and the J gene lost 2 bases, with 18 bases spanning the gap. The length of the CDR3 is 14 residues. Per germline, CDR1 MNHEY and CDR2 SMNVEV (reference sequence). The CDR3 here is CASKIGGQNYGYTF. The DNA for the CDR3 is TGTGCCTCCAAGATAGGTGGGCAGAACTATGGCTACACCTTC.

The chain recombines TRBV7-3 with TRBJ2-3, with a possible D match to TRBD2 (5 bases). The CDR3 sequence is 15 residues long. Germline V gene data show CDR1 as SGHTA and CDR2 as FQGTGA. V lost 2 bases and J 0 bases, leaving 9 bases between the germline ends. CDR3 sequence (DNA): TGTGCCAGCAGCTTAGGGCGGACTAGCACAGATACGCAGTATTTT. Protein: CASSLGRTSTDTQYF.